Below, 27 T cell receptor beta chains from the same sample are listed, as sequenced in a study of PD-1 blockade in classical Hodgkin lymphoma. Sequenced by immunoSEQ multiplex PCR; TCRdb stores in-frame clones only, minus some. This table has some 33,000 clones, around 85% appearing once. The time point is: cycle 4 day 1 (C4D1), after 5 to 7 weeks of nivolumab. All the patients suffered relapse after autologous stem cell transplantation, and brentuximab vedotin exposure differed. The source was peripheral blood mononuclear cells (PBMCs), collected before the fourth cycle of nivolumab. Every receptor here comes from a human donor with classical Hodgkin lymphoma.

The CDR3 spells CASSPPGWGTEAFF. CDR3 DNA sequence: TGTGCCAGCAGCCCCCCGGGGTGGGGCACTGAAGCTTTCTTT. The rearrangement joins TRBV28 to TRBJ1-1; no reliable D call. V shed 6 bases and J shed 4 bases, with 15 bases lying between them. This CDR3 has 14 amino acids. The germline gives CDR1 MDHEN, CDR2 SYDVKM. Complete variable domain (other parts from reference TRBV28 and TRBJ1-1): DVKVTQSSRYLVKRTGEKVFLECVQDMDHENMFWYRQDPGLGLRLIYFSYDVKMKEKGDIPEGYSVSREKKERFSLILESASTNQTSMYLCASSPPGWGTEAFFGQGTRLTVV.

The chain is built from TRBV15 and TRBJ2-7, with D tentatively TRBD1 (6 bases). The CDR3 is 14 residues long. Trimming shortened V by 7 bases and J by 2 bases, and 15 bases separated the two germline ends. Germline V gene lookup returns CDR1 LNHNV and CDR2 YYDKDF (reference sequence). CDR3 sequence: CATKGRGTTYEQYF. For the CDR3, the DNA is TGTGCCACCAAAGGCCGTGGGACAACCTACGAGCAGTACTTC. The variable domain in full, with the rest retrieved from reference TRBV15 and TRBJ2-7, is DAMVIQNPRYQVTQFGKPVTLSCSQTLNHNVMYWYQQKSSQAPKLLFHYYDKDFNNEADTPDNFQSRRPNTSFCFLDIRSPGLGDTAMYLCATKGRGTTYEQYFGPGTRLTVT.

This rearrangement joins TRBV5-1 to TRBJ2-5, with unresolved D. From germline, CDR1 is SGHRS and CDR2 YFSETQ. The CDR3 consists of 13 residues. The germline V and J ends were trimmed by 5 bases and 5 bases, with 13 bases remaining between them. This chain's CDR3 is CASSTDPSETQYF. The CDR3 DNA reads TGCGCCAGCAGTACCGATCCCAGCGAGACCCAGTACTTC.

The rearrangement uses TRBV9 and TRBJ2-3; D may be TRBD2 (6 bases). Germline V gene lookup returns CDR1 SGDLS and CDR2 YYNGEE. V dropped 4 bases and J dropped 5 bases, with 17 bases sitting between them. This CDR3 has 15 amino acids. The CDR3 sequence is CASSRDSLFIDTQYF. The CDR3 bases are TGTGCCAGCAGCCGGGACTCCTTATTCATAGATACGCAGTATTTT.

The rearrangement uses TRBV5-1 and TRBJ1-2, with TRBD1 as a possible D gene (5 bases). V lost 0 bases to trimming and J lost 3 bases, with 9 bases between them. This CDR3 spans 14 amino acids. Germline CDR1 is SGHRS and CDR2 is YFSETQ. The CDR3 reads CASSLGRVDYGYTF. The CDR3 nucleotides read TGCGCCAGCAGCTTGGGCAGGGTAGACTATGGCTACACCTTC.

This chain uses TRBV7-2 with TRBJ2-3; 11 positions match TRBD2. Trimming took 5 bases from V and 0 from J; bases not matched to a gene: 10. CDR1 is SGHTA and CDR2 is FQGNSA in the germline V gene. The CDR3 contains 18 residues. The CDR3 loop is CASSLPASGGTSTDTQYF. The CDR3 nucleotides read TGTGCCAGCAGCCTCCCCGCTAGCGGGGGGACTAGCACAGATACGCAGTATTTT.

The J gene is TRBJ2-7, the V gene TRBV4-3; 13 nucleotides line up with TRBD2. V lost 3 bases, J lost 3 bases, and 5 bases stayed unmatched. Per the germline V gene, CDR1 is LGHNA and CDR2 is YSLEER. CDR3 size: 16 residues. The CDR3 coding sequence is TGCGCCAGCAGCCATGCTGGACTAGCGGGAGTCTACGAGCAGTACTTC. Its translation is CASSHAGLAGVYEQYF.

The chain links TRBV5-6 to TRBJ1-3, with D uncertain. Trimming took 1 base from V and 4 from J, leaving 9 bases between them. The CDR3 sequence is 14 residues long. CDR1 SGHDT and CDR2 YYEEEE come from the germline V gene. This CDR3 is CASSLQTVGNTIYF. The CDR3 DNA sequence: TGTGCCAGCAGCTTGCAAACCGTCGGAAACACCATATATTTT.

The gene calls are TRBV11-3 and TRBJ1-1; weak D call: TRBD1 (5 bases). The V end was cut by 2 bases, the J end by 1 base, with 14 bases between. Germline V gene lookup returns CDR1 SGHNT and CDR2 YENEEA. This CDR3 is 16 amino acids long. CDR3 in amino acids: CASSLSLGVGNTEAFF. The DNA of the CDR3 is TGTGCCAGCAGCTTAAGTTTGGGGGTGGGGAACACTGAAGCTTTCTTT.

This chain connects TRBV18 to TRBJ1-1; D unclear. Germline V gene sequence: CDR1 KGHSH, CDR2 LQKENI. With 3 bases removed from V and 6 bases from J, the gap between germline ends came to 8 bases. The length of the CDR3 is 12 residues. The CDR3 region is CASSPSSSEAFF. CDR3 DNA sequence: TGTGCCAGCTCACCGAGTTCTTCTGAAGCTTTCTTT. The full variable domain, in which reference TRBV18 and TRBJ1-1 provide the parts outside the CDR3, is NAGVMQNPRHLVRRRGQEARLRCSPMKGHSHVYWYRQLPEEGLKFMVYLQKENIIDESGMPKERFSAEFPKEGPSILRIQQVVRGDSAAYFCASSPSSSEAFFGQGTRLTVV.

This chain connects TRBV28 to TRBJ2-1, with TRBD2 matching 9 bases. With V trimmed by 6 bases and J by 5 bases, 8 bases remained unmatched. Germline CDR1 MDHEN, CDR2 SYDVKM. This CDR3 has 15 residues. The CDR3 loop reads CASSIAGVRDNEQFF. The CDR3 nucleotides read TGTGCCAGCAGCATAGCGGGAGTAAGGGACAATGAGCAGTTCTTC.

The chain links TRBV6-1 to TRBJ1-1; 9 bases are a match to TRBD1. This CDR3 spans 14 amino acids. Germline lookup yields CDR1 MNHNS and CDR2 SASEGT. V lost 6 bases, J lost 1 base, and 3 bases stayed unmatched. The CDR3 coding sequence is TGTGCCAGCAGACTGACAGGGGGGAACACTGAAGCTTTCTTT. This translates into CASRLTGGNTEAFF.

V usage is TRBV28 and J usage is TRBJ1-3, with 7 bases aligning to TRBD1. This CDR3 has 15 residues. J gave up 4 bases and V 5 bases, and 8 bases lay outside the gene matches. Germline V gives CDR1 MDHEN, CDR2 SYDVKM. The CDR3 here is CASSTPDRFGNTIYF. The CDR3 bases are TGTGCCAGCAGTACTCCGGACAGGTTCGGAAACACCATATATTTT.

The genes are TRBV29-1 and TRBJ1-1; 9 bases are shared with TRBD1. Trimming removed 4 bases from V and 6 bases from J; junction bases left unmatched: 6. The CDR3 totals 13 residues. Looked up from germline, CDR1 is SQVTM and CDR2 is ANQGSEA. CDR3 coding DNA: TGCAGCGTTGCACAGGGGGCGAGATCTGAAGCTTTCTTT. This gives the protein CSVAQGARSEAFF.

V usage is TRBV11-3 and J usage is TRBJ1-2; 9 nucleotides align to TRBD1. The CDR3 loop spans 16 amino acids. The V segment lost 4 bases and the J segment 5 bases; nucleotides outside the gene matches: 11. Per germline, CDR1 SGHNT and CDR2 YENEEA. Here the CDR3 DNA reads TGTGCCAGCAGCTCGGGGACCGGGACAGGGACGTATGGCTACACCTTC. Amino acids: CASSSGTGTGTYGYTF.

The chain employs TRBV7-9 and TRBJ1-2, with TRBD1 matching 7 bases. Germline trimming cut 3 bases from V and 1 base from J; bases unmatched to any gene: 17. CDR3 length: 19 residues. Per germline, CDR1 SEHNR and CDR2 FQNEAQ (reference sequence). The CDR3 spells CASSFRRGGQDTINYGYTF. DNA for the CDR3: TGTGCCAGCAGCTTTCGACGGGGAGGACAGGACACTATTAACTATGGCTACACCTTC.

The genes are TRBV19 and TRBJ2-2; 8 bases match TRBD1. CDR3 size: 13 residues. V shed 4 bases, J shed 9 bases, and the junction held 4 bases outside the gene matches. Germline CDR1 is LNHDA and CDR2 is SQIVND (reference sequence). The CDR3 sequence is CASSKGQGRELFF. In DNA, the CDR3 is TGTGCCAGTAGTAAAGGACAGGGAAGGGAGCTGTTTTTT.

The gene calls are TRBV28 and TRBJ2-1; a weak D match, TRBD2 (6 bases). V dropped 6 bases and J dropped 0 bases, with 21 bases sitting between them. The germline CDR1 and CDR2 sequences are MDHEN and SYDVKM. The CDR3 totals 18 residues. Here the CDR3 reads CASSPRVGASDSYNEQFF. The CDR3 DNA follows: TGTGCCAGCAGCCCCCGTGTCGGGGCTAGCGACTCCTACAATGAGCAGTTCTTC.

This clone appeared once. Compared with germline, one end of the junction differs, possibly owing to a read error. V is TRBV5-1 and J is TRBJ2-1; tentative D call: TRBD1 (6 bases). Germline CDR1 is SGHRS and CDR2 is YFSETQ. CDR3 length: 13 amino acids. The CDR3 DNA sequence: TGCGCCAGCAGCTTGGCCGGGACACGGGGAATGGTCTTC. It translates to CASSLAGTRGMVF.

This sequence joins TRBV19 and TRBJ2-3, with 9 bases lining up with TRBD2. CDR1 LNHDA and CDR2 SQIVND come from the germline V gene (reference sequence). The CDR3 runs 15 residues. The trim removed 10 bases at V and 6 bases at J, leaving 14 bases unmatched. The chain's CDR3 is CAISIAAGGLDTQYF. CDR3 coding DNA: TGTGCCATCTCTATAGCGGCGGGGGGGCTCGATACGCAGTATTTT.

This chain links TRBV28 with TRBJ2-7, with TRBD1 identical over 8 bases. This CDR3 comprises 13 residues. The germline V gene encodes CDR1 MDHEN and CDR2 SYDVKM. V dropped 6 bases and J dropped 3; count of bases not matched to a gene: 4. The CDR3 protein is CASRTGEIYEQYF. In DNA, the CDR3 is TGTGCCAGCAGGACAGGGGAAATCTACGAGCAGTACTTC.

The chain employs TRBV11-3 and TRBJ1-1; TRBD1 might be the D (5 bases). The CDR3 is 14 amino acids. V dropped 5 bases and J dropped 0 bases, with 10 bases sitting between them. Germline V gene lookup returns CDR1 SGHNT and CDR2 YENEEA. This CDR3 reads CASSQGRLNTEAFF. In nucleotides, the CDR3 is TGTGCCAGCAGCCAGGGAAGATTGAACACTGAAGCTTTCTTT.

This clone appeared a few times. CDR3 in amino acids: CASSLPPGRAFF. The CDR3 DNA is TGTGCCAGCAGCTTACCCCCCGGGAGGGCTTTCTTT. The V gene is TRBV11-3, the J gene TRBJ1-1; D ambiguous. CDR3 size: 12 residues. Germline V gives CDR1 SGHNT, CDR2 YENEEA. V dropped 2 bases and J dropped 11 bases, with 12 bases sitting between them.

The CDR3 loop reads CASSYGPTTNYGYTF. The CDR3 bases are TGTGCCAGCAGTTACGGACCGACCACAAACTATGGCTACACCTTC. This chain links TRBV6-5 with TRBJ1-2, with D unresolved. Germline loops: CDR1 MNHEY, CDR2 SVGAGI. Trimming left V 2 bases short and J 2 bases short, with 12 bases between. This CDR3 spans 15 amino acids.

This clone was recorded a few times. V usage is TRBV2 and J usage is TRBJ2-7; D may match TRBD1 or TRBD2 (6 bases each). Germline V gene data show CDR1 as SNHLY and CDR2 as FYNNEI. The CDR3 is 14 amino acids. V was cut by 3 bases and J by 3 bases, with 12 bases left in between. This chain's CDR3 is CASSDHGGGYEQYF. As DNA, the CDR3 is TGTGCCAGCAGTGATCACGGGGGCGGCTACGAGCAGTACTTC.

This clone was seen just once. The rearrangement uses TRBV7-6 and TRBJ1-3, with D unclear. The V and J ends lost 1 base and 4 bases respectively, with 8 bases between them. This CDR3 is 14 amino acids long. CDR1 is SGHVS and CDR2 is FNYEAQ in the germline V gene. The DNA of the CDR3 is TGTGCCAGCAGCTTAGGAGGGAAAGGAAACACCATATATTTT. Protein sequence: CASSLGGKGNTIYF.

This sequence joins TRBV4-2 and TRBJ2-1, with 10 bases identical to TRBD1. The CDR3 is 16 amino acids. The V segment lost 2 bases and the J segment 4 bases; nucleotides outside the gene matches: 5. Per the germline V gene, CDR1 is LGHNA and CDR2 is YNFKEQ. DNA for the CDR3: TGTGCCAGCAGCCAACGGACAGGGGGTACTTACAATGAGCAGTTCTTC. Protein sequence: CASSQRTGGTYNEQFF.